Listed below are T cell receptor beta chains from one sample, sequenced in a study of CD8+ T cells in alopecia areata. Data came from immunoSEQ multiplex PCR; TCRdb stores just in-frame clones and leaves some out. The sample gives a few hundred thousand clones, about 61% of which show up once; under 5% is in the top ten. The sample taken for sequencing was CD8+ T cells sorted from blood. The receptors stem from a human donor in good health. CDR3s include the opening cysteine and the closing phenylalanine or tryptophan. D genes are given only for firm matches. Where a row states a size, it is once, few, many or the class of an expanded clone; other rows omit it.

V	D	size	J	CDR3	DNA
TRBV25-1	-	-	TRBJ1-1	CASNPAGATEAFF	TGTGCCAGCAACCCGGCGGGGGCAACTGAAGCTTTCTTT
TRBV29-1	-	few	TRBJ2-5	CSVERETQYF	TGCAGCGTTGAGCGAGAGACCCAGTACTTC
TRBV2	TRBD1	once	TRBJ1-1	CASSEGTGAFF	TGTGCCAGCAGTGAAGGGACAGGGGCTTTCTTT
TRBV5-6	TRBD1	-	TRBJ2-1	CASSGPDRGNRDEQFF	TGTGCCAGCAGCGGTCCGGACAGGGGGAACCGGGATGAGCAGTTCTTC
TRBV30	-	-	TRBJ2-7	CAWYQFGAQEQYF	TGTGCCTGGTACCAGTTTGGGGCGCAAGAGCAGTACTTC
TRBV2	-	-	TRBJ2-6	CASAVNRQATGANVLTF	TGTGCCAGCGCAGTGAATAGACAGGCCACTGGGGCCAACGTCCTGACTTTC
TRBV5-1	TRBD1	-	TRBJ1-3	CASSLEGGGHVGNTIYF	TGCGCCAGCAGCTTGGAAGGAGGGGGCCACGTTGGAAACACCATATATTTT
TRBV7-9	-	-	TRBJ1-1	CASSSGMNTEAFF	TGTGCCAGCAGCTCAGGGATGAACACTGAAGCTTTCTTT
TRBV7-9	-	once	TRBJ1-2	CASSVLESDWGLGYGYTF	TGTGCCAGCAGCGTACTAGAATCGGACTGGGGCCTGGGCTATGGCTACACCTTC
TRBV29-1	TRBD1	few	TRBJ1-1	CSAETGMNTEAFF	TGCAGCGCCGAGACAGGGATGAACACTGAAGCTTTCTTT
TRBV30	-	-	TRBJ2-1	CAWSVRADEQFF	TGTGCCTGGAGTGTACGCGCGGATGAGCAGTTCTTC
TRBV9	TRBD1	few	TRBJ1-5	CASSPGQSNQPQHF	TGTGCCAGCAGCCCGGGACAGAGCAATCAGCCCCAGCATTTT
TRBV4-1	-	-	TRBJ1-1	CASSQGPGYEAFF	TGCGCCAGCAGCCAAGGACCGGGTTATGAAGCTTTCTTT
TRBV5-6	TRBD1	-	TRBJ2-5	CASSLGQGQETQYF	TGTGCCAGCAGCTTGGGACAGGGACAAGAGACCCAGTACTTC
TRBV29-1	-	-	TRBJ1-2	CSVGRGHQDHGYTF	TGCAGCGTTGGGCGGGGACACCAGGACCATGGCTACACCTTC
TRBV2	-	-	TRBJ1-1	CASLGRTNTEAFF	TGTGCCAGTTTGGGACGGACGAACACTGAAGCTTTCTTT
TRBV25-1	TRBD1	-	TRBJ2-1	CASSYHRGVGEQFF	TGTGCCAGCAGTTACCACAGGGGAGTAGGTGAGCAGTTCTTC
TRBV7-8	-	-	TRBJ2-1	CASSLGTGGGNEQFF	TGTGCCAGCAGCTTAGGAACGGGCGGAGGCAATGAGCAGTTCTTC
TRBV12-5	-	once	TRBJ1-2	CASGPWTSSPNPYGYTF	TGTGCTAGTGGTCCGTGGACGTCCTCCCCTAATCCCTATGGCTACACCTTC
TRBV27	TRBD1	-	TRBJ1-1	CASTLRPDRGHTEAFF	TGTGCCAGCACCCTACGCCCGGACAGGGGCCACACTGAAGCTTTCTTT
TRBV7-9	TRBD1	-	TRBJ2-5	CASSPGTGGAETQYF	TGTGCCAGCAGCCCTGGGACAGGGGGCGCAGAGACCCAGTACTTC
TRBV7-9	-	many	TRBJ2-7	CASGGSYEQYF	TGTGCCAGCGGGGGATCCTACGAGCAGTACTTC
TRBV11-2	-	few	TRBJ2-1	CASSFVLSKTGLDQFF	TGTGCCAGCAGCTTTGTTTTGAGCAAAACGGGACTGGATCAGTTCTTC
TRBV28	TRBD2	-	TRBJ2-5	CASSLLAGLAETQYF	TGTGCCAGCAGTCTACTAGCGGGGCTCGCGGAGACCCAGTACTTC
TRBV19	-	-	TRBJ1-1	CASGPGSEAFF	TGTGCCAGTGGGCCTGGTAGCGAAGCTTTCTTT
TRBV29-1	-	-	TRBJ1-2	CSVDTDSPLSYGYTF	TGCAGCGTTGACACGGACAGCCCTCTTAGTTATGGCTACACCTTC
TRBV2	-	-	TRBJ1-2	CASSRQTYIGYTF	TGTGCCAGCAGCCGACAGACATATATTGGCTACACCTTC
TRBV27	TRBD2	-	TRBJ2-7	CAVRAGAYEQYF	TGTGCGGTACGAGCGGGGGCCTACGAGCAGTACTTC
TRBV4-1	-	few	TRBJ2-5	CASSQPPGKTQYF	TGCGCCAGCAGCCAACCCCCAGGAAAGACCCAGTACTTC
TRBV2	TRBD1	-	TRBJ2-5	CASSEWGQGAIETQYF	TGTGCCAGCAGTGAATGGGGCCAGGGGGCGATTGAGACCCAGTACTTC
TRBV9	-	-	TRBJ1-6	CASSVGSSNNSPLHF	TGTGCCAGCAGCGTAGGCAGCAGTAATAATTCACCCCTCCACTTT
TRBV4-1	-	once	TRBJ2-3	CASSPRETSTDTQYF	TGCGCCAGCAGCCCACGGGAGACTAGCACAGATACGCAGTATTTT
TRBV7-2	-	-	TRBJ2-3	CASSAPLAPDTQYF	TGTGCCAGCAGCGCCCCGCTAGCGCCAGATACGCAGTATTTT
TRBV2	-	-	TRBJ2-5	CASRTFQETQYF	TGTGCCAGCAGGACTTTCCAAGAGACCCAGTACTTC
TRBV5-1	-	few	TRBJ1-6	CASSLVSSSPLHF	TGCGCCAGCAGCTTGGTCTCGAGTTCACCCCTCCACTTT
TRBV4-3	-	-	TRBJ1-1	CASSQEVGMNTEAFF	TGCGCCAGCAGCCAAGAGGTAGGGATGAACACTGAAGCTTTCTTT
TRBV19	-	once	TRBJ1-5	CASATGTPQHF	TGTGCCAGCGCTACAGGCACACCCCAGCATTTT
TRBV4-1	-	few	TRBJ2-2	CASSQDLQGYTGELFF	TGCGCCAGCAGCCAAGATCTACAGGGATATACCGGGGAGCTGTTTTTT
TRBV2	-	-	TRBJ1-5	CASSEAVGSDRPQHF	TGTGCCAGCAGTGAAGCCGTGGGCAGCGATCGGCCCCAGCATTTT
TRBV19	TRBD1	few	TRBJ1-1	CASSIWTGDTEAFF	TGTGCCAGTAGTATTTGGACAGGGGACACTGAAGCTTTCTTT
TRBV29-1	-	-	TRBJ1-2	CSVDRPEEMVGYTF	TGCAGCGTTGACCGCCCGGAGGAGATGGTGGGCTACACCTTC
TRBV15	TRBD1	-	TRBJ1-6	CATSRGTGGPRSPLHF	TGTGCCACCAGCAGAGGAACAGGGGGACCTCGGTCACCCCTCCACTTT
TRBV7-9	-	-	TRBJ2-1	CASSLGQVGYNEQFF	TGTGCCAGCAGCTTAGGGCAGGTGGGGTACAATGAGCAGTTCTTC
TRBV15	TRBD1	-	TRBJ2-7	CATSRTGGGHEQYF	TGTGCCACCAGCCGGACAGGGGGCGGCCACGAGCAGTACTTC
TRBV10-3	TRBD1	-	TRBJ1-2	CAISDLGTDYGYTF	TGTGCCATCAGTGACCTCGGGACAGATTATGGCTACACCTTC
TRBV9	-	-	TRBJ1-2	CASSVGGFNYGYTF	TGTGCCAGCAGCGTAGGAGGCTTCAACTATGGCTACACCTTC
TRBV13	-	-	TRBJ2-3	CASRQQGSADTQYF	TGTGCCAGCAGACAACAGGGTAGCGCAGATACGCAGTATTTT
TRBV4-1	TRBD1	many	TRBJ1-3	CASSQERGQGWDTIYF	TGCGCCAGCAGCCAAGAAAGAGGACAGGGTTGGGACACCATATATTTT
TRBV15	TRBD1	-	TRBJ2-7	CATSRLQGVHEQYF	TGTGCCACCAGCAGACTACAGGGGGTCCACGAGCAGTACTTC
TRBV5-6	-	-	TRBJ2-3	CASSLSTDTQYF	TGTGCCAGCAGCTTGTCTACAGATACGCAGTATTTT
TRBV13	-	-	TRBJ1-2	CASSRGQSLNYGYTF	TGTGCCAGCAGCCGCGGACAGTCCCTTAACTATGGCTACACCTTC
TRBV29-1	-	-	TRBJ1-2	CSVEGNGLGAEGYTF	TGCAGCGTTGAGGGTAATGGATTGGGGGCTGAGGGCTACACCTTC
TRBV27	-	once	TRBJ2-3	CASSLGLADTQYF	TGTGCCAGCAGTTTAGGCCTAGCAGATACGCAGTATTTT
TRBV4-1	-	-	TRBJ2-7	CASSQAGIHEQYF	TGCGCCAGCAGCCAAGCAGGGATCCACGAGCAGTACTTC
TRBV6-1	-	-	TRBJ2-7	CASSDGHNYEQYF	TGTGCCAGCAGTGACGGACACAACTACGAGCAGTACTTC
TRBV15	-	-	TRBJ1-1	CATSGGPIARAEAFF	TGTGCCACCAGCGGGGGGCCGATCGCGAGGGCTGAAGCTTTCTTT
TRBV7-9	-	-	TRBJ1-4	CASTGENEKLFF	TGTGCCAGCACCGGGGAAAATGAAAAACTGTTTTTT